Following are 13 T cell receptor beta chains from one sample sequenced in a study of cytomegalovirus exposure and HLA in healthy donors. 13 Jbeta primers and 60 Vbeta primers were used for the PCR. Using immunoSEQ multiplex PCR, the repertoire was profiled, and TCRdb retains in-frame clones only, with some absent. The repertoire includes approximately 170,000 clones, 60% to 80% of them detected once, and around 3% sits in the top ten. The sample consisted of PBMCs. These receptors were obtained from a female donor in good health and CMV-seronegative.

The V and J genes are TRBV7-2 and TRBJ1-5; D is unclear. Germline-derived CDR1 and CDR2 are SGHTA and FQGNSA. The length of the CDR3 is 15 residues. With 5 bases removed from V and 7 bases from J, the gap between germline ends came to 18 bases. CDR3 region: CASSPRQATYQPQHF. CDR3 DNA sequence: TGTGCCAGCAGCCCAAGGCAAGCGACGTACCAGCCCCAGCATTTT.

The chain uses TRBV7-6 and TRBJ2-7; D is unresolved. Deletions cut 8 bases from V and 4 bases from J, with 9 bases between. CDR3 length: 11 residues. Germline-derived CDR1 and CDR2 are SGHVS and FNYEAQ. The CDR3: CASSLYYEQYF. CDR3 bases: TGTGCCAGCTCCCTCTATTACGAGCAGTACTTC. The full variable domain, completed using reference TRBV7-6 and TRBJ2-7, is GAGVSQSPRYKVTKRGQDVALRCDPISGHVSLYWYRQALGQGPEFLTYFNYEAQQDKSGLPNDRFSAERPEGSISTLTIQRTEQRDSAMYRCASSLYYEQYFGPGTRLTVT.

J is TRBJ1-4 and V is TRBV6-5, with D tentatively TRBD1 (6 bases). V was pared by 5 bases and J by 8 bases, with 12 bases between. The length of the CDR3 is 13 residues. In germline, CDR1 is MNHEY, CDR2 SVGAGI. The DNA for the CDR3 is TGTGCCAGCAGTCGGACAGTAGACGAAAAACTGTTTTTT. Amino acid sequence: CASSRTVDEKLFF.

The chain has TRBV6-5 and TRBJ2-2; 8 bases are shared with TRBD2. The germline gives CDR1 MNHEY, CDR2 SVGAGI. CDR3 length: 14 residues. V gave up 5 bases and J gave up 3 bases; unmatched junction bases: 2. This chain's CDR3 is CASSDGGDTGELFF. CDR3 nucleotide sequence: TGTGCCAGCAGTGACGGGGGGGACACCGGGGAGCTGTTTTTT.

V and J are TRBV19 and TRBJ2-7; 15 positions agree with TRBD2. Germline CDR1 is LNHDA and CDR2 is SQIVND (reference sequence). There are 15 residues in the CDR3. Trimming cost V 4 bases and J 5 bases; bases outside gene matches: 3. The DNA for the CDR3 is TGTGCCAGTAGTAAGGGGACTAGCGGGAGGAACGAGCAGTACTTC. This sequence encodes CASSKGTSGRNEQYF.

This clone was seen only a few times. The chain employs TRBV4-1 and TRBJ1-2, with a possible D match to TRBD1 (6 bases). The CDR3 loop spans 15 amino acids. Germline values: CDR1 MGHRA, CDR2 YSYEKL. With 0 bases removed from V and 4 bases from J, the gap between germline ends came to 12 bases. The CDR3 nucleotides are TGCGCCAGCAGCCAAGATCCAGGGGACGGCTATGGCTACACCTTC. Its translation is CASSQDPGDGYGYTF.

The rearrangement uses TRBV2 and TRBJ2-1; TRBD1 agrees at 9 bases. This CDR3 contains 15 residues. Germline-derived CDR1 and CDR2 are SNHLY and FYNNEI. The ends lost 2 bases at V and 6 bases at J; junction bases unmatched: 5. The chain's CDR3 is CASSELGQGGNEQFF. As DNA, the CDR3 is TGTGCCAGCAGTGAATTGGGACAGGGCGGCAATGAGCAGTTCTTC.

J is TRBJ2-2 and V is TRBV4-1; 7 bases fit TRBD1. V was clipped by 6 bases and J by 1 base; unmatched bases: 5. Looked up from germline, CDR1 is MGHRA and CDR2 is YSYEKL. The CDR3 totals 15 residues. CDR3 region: CASRGDRENTGELFF. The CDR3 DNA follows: TGCGCCAGCAGGGGAGACAGGGAGAACACCGGGGAGCTGTTTTTT.

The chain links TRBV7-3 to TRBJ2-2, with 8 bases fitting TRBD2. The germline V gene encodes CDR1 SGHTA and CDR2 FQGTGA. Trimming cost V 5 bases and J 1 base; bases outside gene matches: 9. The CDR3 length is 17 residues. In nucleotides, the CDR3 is TGTGCCAGCAGCCGTGGTTTCGCGGGGGGGAACACCGGGGAGCTGTTTTTT. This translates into CASSRGFAGGNTGELFF.

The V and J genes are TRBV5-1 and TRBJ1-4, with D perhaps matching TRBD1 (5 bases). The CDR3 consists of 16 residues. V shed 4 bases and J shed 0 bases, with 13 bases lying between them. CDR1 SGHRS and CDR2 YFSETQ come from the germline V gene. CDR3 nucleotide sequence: TGCGCCAGCAGCCATCAACCAGGGACAACTAATGAAAAACTGTTTTTT. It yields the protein CASSHQPGTTNEKLFF.

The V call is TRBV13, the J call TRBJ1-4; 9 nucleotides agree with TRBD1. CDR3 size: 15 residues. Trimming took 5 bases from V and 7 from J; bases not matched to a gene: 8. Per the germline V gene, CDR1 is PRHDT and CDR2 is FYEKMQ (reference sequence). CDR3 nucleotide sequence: TGTGCCAGCAGCGTAGCCGGGACAGGGAGTGAAAAACTGTTTTTT. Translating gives CASSVAGTGSEKLFF. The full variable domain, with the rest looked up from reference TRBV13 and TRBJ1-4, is AAGVIQSPRHLIKEKRETATLKCYPIPRHDTVYWYQQGPGQDPQFLISFYEKMQSDKGSIPDRFSAQQFSDYHSELNMSSLELGDSALYFCASSVAGTGSEKLFFGSGTQLSVL.

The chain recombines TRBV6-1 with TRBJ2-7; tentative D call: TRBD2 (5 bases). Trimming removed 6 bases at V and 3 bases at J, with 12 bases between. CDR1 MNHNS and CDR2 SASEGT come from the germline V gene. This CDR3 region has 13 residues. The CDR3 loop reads CASRRSGNYEQYF. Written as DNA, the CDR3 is TGTGCCAGCAGGAGAAGCGGAAACTACGAGCAGTACTTC.

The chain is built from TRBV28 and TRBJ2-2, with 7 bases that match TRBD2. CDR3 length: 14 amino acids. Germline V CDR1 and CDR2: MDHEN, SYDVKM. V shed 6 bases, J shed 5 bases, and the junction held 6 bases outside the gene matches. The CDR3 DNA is TGTGCCAGCAGAGCTGGGGGGGTTACCGGGGAGCTGTTTTTT. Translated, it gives CASRAGGVTGELFF.